This note documents a single T cell receptor beta chain sequence. Its antigen remains unidentified. TCRdb processed the reads anew with MiXCR; each CDR3 protein has one entry. Here the sample spans 800,000 to 950,000 distinct CDR3 sequences, 32% being singletons. Trimming cost V 0 bases and J 3 bases, with 23 bases left between them. The germline gives CDR1 PRHDT, CDR2 FYEKMQ (reference sequence). CDR3 length: 19 amino acids. This sample stems from a study of T cell repertoires in cytomegalovirus infection. Looking at the study overall: HLA-B-restricted CMV epitopes that are well studied were used alongside recently identified HLA-C-restricted ones. The public TCR beta signatures pointed to both CMV infection and matching HLA type.

Study findings and constraints: Cumulative public TCR beta family frequency identified carriers of CMV plus the relevant HLA. The ex vivo response showed dominance by HLA-C-restricted CMV-specific TCR beta clonotypes.

Sequenced material: cultured CD8+ T cells from PBMCs, taken from culture after CMV antigen stimulation. The chain joins TRBV13 to TRBJ1-2; no clear D. The TCR comes from a human donor in good health (CMV status not recorded). Some clones in this sample may be carry-over from other donors' samples. CDR3 DNA sequence: TGTGCCAGCAGCTTAGGGAGGGTAGTGACGACCCCGGCGGACTATGGCTACACCTTC. As protein: CASSLGRVVTTPADYGYTF.